These T cell receptor beta chains were read from a single sample in a study of T cells in Graves' hyperthyroidism and ophthalmopathy. TCRdb reprocessed the multiplex PCR reads with MiXCR, giving one entry per CDR3 protein. The sample lists fewer than 500,000 distinct CDR3 sequences; about 13% were seen once. The sequenced sample was blood. The origin of the receptors is a man between 25 and 39 years old with Graves' hyperthyroidism that later progressed to Graves' ophthalmopathy. Each CDR3 is given with its conserved first and last residue. A D gene is named only where the DNA matches it firmly. Clone size appears in some rows only: once, few, many, or a class for an expanded clone.

clone_size | j_call | v_call | d_call | cdr3_aa | cdr3_nt
NA | TRBJ1-6 | TRBV6-1 | NA | CASSDQASYNSPLHF | TGTGCCAGCAGTGATCAGGCTTCCTATAATTCACCCCTCCACTTT
NA | TRBJ2-1 | TRBV7-9 | NA | CASSLGGNQFF | TGTGCCAGCAGCTTAGGCGGAAACCAGTTCTTC
once | TRBJ1-2 | TRBV6-1 | NA | CATSVRTQRNYGYTF | TGTGCCACCAGTGTTCGGACCCAAAGGAACTATGGCTACACCTTC
many | TRBJ2-7 | TRBV28 | NA | CASNQQVSYEQYF | TGTGCCAGCAACCAACAGGTTTCCTACGAGCAGTACTTC
many | TRBJ2-2 | TRBV5-1 | NA | CASSLDKNTGELFF | TGCGCCAGCAGCTTGGACAAGAACACCGGGGAGCTGTTTTTT
many | TRBJ1-5 | TRBV20-1 | TRBD1 | CSARRQGNQPQHF | TGCAGTGCTAGAAGACAGGGGAATCAGCCCCAGCATTTT
NA | TRBJ1-3 | TRBV30 | NA | CAWSVRSNTIYF | TGTGCCTGGAGTGTGAGGTCAAACACCATATATTTT
many | TRBJ2-3 | TRBV28 | NA | CASRTSTDTQYF | TGTGCCAGCAGAACTAGCACAGATACGCAGTATTTT
few | TRBJ1-4 | TRBV25-1 | TRBD1 | CASSEWGTGQVEKLFF | TGTGCCAGCAGTGAATGGGGGACGGGACAGGTTGAAAAACTGTTTTTT
many | TRBJ2-7 | TRBV11-2 | NA | CASSLGLRGKKYEQYF | TGTGCCAGCAGCTTAGGCCTTCGTGGCAAGAAATACGAGCAGTACTTC
NA | TRBJ2-3 | TRBV2 | NA | CASLMQGLSTDTQYF | TGTGCCAGCCTCATGCAGGGCCTTAGCACAGATACGCAGTATTTT
few | TRBJ2-7 | TRBV19 | TRBD2 | CASSGGRRWDEQYF | TGTGCCAGTAGTGGCGGGAGACGTTGGGACGAGCAGTACTTC
many | TRBJ2-1 | TRBV28 | TRBD1 | CASSFRGQSSNEQFF | TGTGCCAGCAGTTTCAGGGGGCAATCCAGTAATGAGCAGTTCTTC
many | TRBJ1-5 | TRBV6-2/TRBV6-3 | TRBD1 | CASGQDSNQPQHF | TGTGCCAGCGGACAGGATAGCAATCAGCCCCAGCATTTT
NA | TRBJ2-1 | TRBV7-7 | NA | CASSLDGGNEQFF | TGTGCCAGCAGCTTAGACGGTGGGAATGAGCAGTTCTTC
NA | TRBJ1-6 | TRBV5-6 | NA | CASSSLSYNSPLHF | TGTGCCAGCAGCTCCCTTTCCTATAATTCACCCCTCCACTTT
many | TRBJ1-5 | TRBV12-3/TRBV12-4 | NA | CASRWGGGSNQPQHF | TGTGCCTCCCGGTGGGGGGGCGGGAGCAATCAGCCCCAGCATTTT
few | TRBJ2-1 | TRBV19 | NA | CASGFLPGGSYNEQFF | TGTGCCAGTGGATTCCTCCCCGGGGGCTCCTACAATGAGCAGTTCTTC
many | TRBJ1-5 | TRBV27 | TRBD1 | CASSPQGAGTNQPQHF | TGTGCCAGCAGTCCACAGGGGGCGGGGACCAATCAGCCCCAGCATTTT
few | TRBJ1-4 | TRBV4-1 | NA | CASSQARATNEKLFF | TGCGCCAGCAGCCAAGCTAGAGCAACTAATGAAAAACTGTTTTTT
many | TRBJ2-7 | TRBV9 | TRBD2 | CASSGGGHEQYF | TGTGCCAGCAGCGGGGGGGGTCACGAGCAGTACTTC
many | TRBJ2-7 | TRBV11-2 | TRBD2 | CASSLAGENYEQYF | TGTGCCAGCAGTCTAGCGGGGGAGAACTACGAGCAGTACTTC
NA | TRBJ2-7 | TRBV19 | TRBD1 | CASSIATGTSYEQYF | TGTGCCAGTAGTATAGCGACAGGGACCTCCTACGAGCAGTACTTC
few | TRBJ1-4 | TRBV7-9 | TRBD1 | CASSVYRGLREKLFF | TGTGCCAGCAGCGTCTACAGGGGTCTTAGAGAAAAACTGTTTTTT
NA | TRBJ1-2 | TRBV20-1 | NA | CSARNRDPYGYTF | TGCAGTGCTAGAAACAGGGATCCCTATGGCTACACCTTC
many | TRBJ1-1 | TRBV11-3 | NA | CASSLLRDTEAFF | TGTGCCAGCAGCTTGCTTAGAGACACTGAAGCTTTCTTT
few | TRBJ2-1 | TRBV11-3 | TRBD2 | CASSLKGIRTSKFF | TGTGCCAGCAGCTTAAAAGGGATACGGACTAGCAAGTTCTTC
many | TRBJ1-3 | TRBV12-3/TRBV12-4 | NA | CASSPRELSSGNTIYF | TGTGCCAGCAGTCCAAGGGAACTGAGCTCTGGAAACACCATATATTTT
NA | TRBJ2-7 | TRBV15 | NA | CATSRESGLDEQYF | TGTGCCACCAGCAGAGAATCGGGTTTGGACGAGCAGTACTTC